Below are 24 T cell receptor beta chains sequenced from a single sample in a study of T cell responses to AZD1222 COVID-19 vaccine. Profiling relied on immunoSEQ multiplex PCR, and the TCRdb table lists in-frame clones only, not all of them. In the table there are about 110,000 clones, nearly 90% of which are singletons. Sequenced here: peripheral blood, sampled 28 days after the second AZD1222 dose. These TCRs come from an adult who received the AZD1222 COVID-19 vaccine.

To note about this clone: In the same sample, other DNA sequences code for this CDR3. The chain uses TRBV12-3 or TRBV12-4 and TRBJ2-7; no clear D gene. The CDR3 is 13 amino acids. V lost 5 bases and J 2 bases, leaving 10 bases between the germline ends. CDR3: CASSLGLTYEQYF. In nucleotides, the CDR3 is TGTGCCAGCAGTCTCGGGTTAACCTACGAGCAGTACTTC.

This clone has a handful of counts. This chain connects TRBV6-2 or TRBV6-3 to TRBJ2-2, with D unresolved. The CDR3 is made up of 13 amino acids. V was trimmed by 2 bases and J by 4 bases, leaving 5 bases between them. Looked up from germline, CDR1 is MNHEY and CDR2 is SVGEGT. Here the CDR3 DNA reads TGTGCCAGCAGTTACACCCCCACCGGGGAGCTGTTTTTT. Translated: CASSYTPTGELFF.

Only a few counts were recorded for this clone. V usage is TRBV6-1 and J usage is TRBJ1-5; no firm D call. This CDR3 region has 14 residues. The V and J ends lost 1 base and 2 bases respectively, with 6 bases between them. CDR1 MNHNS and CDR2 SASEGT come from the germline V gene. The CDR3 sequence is CASSEVSGNQPQHF. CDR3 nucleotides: TGTGCCAGCAGTGAAGTCTCGGGCAATCAGCCCCAGCATTTT.

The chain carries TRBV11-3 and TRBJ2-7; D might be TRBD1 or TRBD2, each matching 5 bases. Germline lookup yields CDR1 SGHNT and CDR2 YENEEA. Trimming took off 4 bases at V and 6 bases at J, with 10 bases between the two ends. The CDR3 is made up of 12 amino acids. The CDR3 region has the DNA TGTGCCAGCAGCTCGGGACGTGGCGAGCAGTACTTC. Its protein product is CASSSGRGEQYF.

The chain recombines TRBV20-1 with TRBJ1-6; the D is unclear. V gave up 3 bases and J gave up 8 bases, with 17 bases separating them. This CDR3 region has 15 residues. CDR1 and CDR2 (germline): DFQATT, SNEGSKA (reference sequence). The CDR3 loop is CSASPPGDLYSPLHF. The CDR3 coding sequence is TGCAGTGCTAGTCCCCCCGGGGATTTGTATTCACCCCTCCACTTT.

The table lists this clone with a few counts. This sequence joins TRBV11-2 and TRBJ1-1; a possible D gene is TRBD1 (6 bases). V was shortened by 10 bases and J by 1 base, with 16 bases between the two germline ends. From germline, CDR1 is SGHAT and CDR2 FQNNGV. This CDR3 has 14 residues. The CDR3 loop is CATNPQGPNTEAFF. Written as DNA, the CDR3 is TGTGCCACCAACCCACAGGGCCCGAACACTGAAGCTTTCTTT.

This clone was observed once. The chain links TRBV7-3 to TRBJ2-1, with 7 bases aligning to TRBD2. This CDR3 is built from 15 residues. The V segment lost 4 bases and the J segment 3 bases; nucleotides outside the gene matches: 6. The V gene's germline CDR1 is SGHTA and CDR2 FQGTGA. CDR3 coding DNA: TGTGCCAGCAGCTACGCGGGGGTAGGCTACAATGAGCAGTTCTTC. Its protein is CASSYAGVGYNEQFF.

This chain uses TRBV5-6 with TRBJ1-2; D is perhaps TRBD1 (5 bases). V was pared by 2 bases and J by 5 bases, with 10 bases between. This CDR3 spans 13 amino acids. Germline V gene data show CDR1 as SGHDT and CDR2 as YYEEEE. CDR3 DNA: TGTGCCAGCAGCTTTCTGGGGGGATATGGCTACACCTTC. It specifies CASSFLGGYGYTF.

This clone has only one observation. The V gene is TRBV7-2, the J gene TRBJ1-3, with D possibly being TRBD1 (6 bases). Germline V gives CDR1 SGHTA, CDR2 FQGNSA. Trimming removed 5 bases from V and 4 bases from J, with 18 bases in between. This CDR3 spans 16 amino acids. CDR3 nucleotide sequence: TGTGCCAGCAGCCGCCAGACGGGGGCGGGGGGAAACACCATATATTTT. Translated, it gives CASSRQTGAGGNTIYF.

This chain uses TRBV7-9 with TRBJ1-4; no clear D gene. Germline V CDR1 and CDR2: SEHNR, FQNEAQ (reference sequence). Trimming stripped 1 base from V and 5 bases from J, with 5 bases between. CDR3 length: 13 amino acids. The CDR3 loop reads CASSLGGNEKLFF. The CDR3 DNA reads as TGTGCCAGCAGCTTAGGAGGGAATGAAAAACTGTTTTTT. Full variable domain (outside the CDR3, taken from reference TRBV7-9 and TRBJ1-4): DTGVSQNPRHKITKRGQNVTFRCDPISEHNRLYWYRQTLGQGPEFLTYFQNEAQLEKSRLLSDRFSAERPKGSFSTLEIQRTEQGDSAMYLCASSLGGNEKLFFGSGTQLSVL.

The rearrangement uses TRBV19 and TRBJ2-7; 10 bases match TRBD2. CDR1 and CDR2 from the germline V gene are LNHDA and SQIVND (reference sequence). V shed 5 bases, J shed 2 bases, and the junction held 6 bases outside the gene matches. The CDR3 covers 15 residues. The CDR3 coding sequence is TGTGCCAGTAGTGACGGACTAGCGGTAACCTACGAGCAGTACTTC. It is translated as CASSDGLAVTYEQYF.

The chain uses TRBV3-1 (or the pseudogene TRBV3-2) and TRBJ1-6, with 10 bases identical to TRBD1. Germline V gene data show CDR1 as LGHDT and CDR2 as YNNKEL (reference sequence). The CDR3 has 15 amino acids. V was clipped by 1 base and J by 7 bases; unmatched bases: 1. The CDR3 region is CASSQGTGGNSPLHF. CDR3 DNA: TGTGCCAGCAGCCAAGGGACAGGGGGGAATTCACCCCTCCACTTT.

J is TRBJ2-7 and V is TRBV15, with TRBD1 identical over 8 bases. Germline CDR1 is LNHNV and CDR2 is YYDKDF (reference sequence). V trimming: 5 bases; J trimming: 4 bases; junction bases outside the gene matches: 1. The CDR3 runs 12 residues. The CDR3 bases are TGTGCCACCAGCGGACAGGGTTACGAGCAGTACTTC. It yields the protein CATSGQGYEQYF.

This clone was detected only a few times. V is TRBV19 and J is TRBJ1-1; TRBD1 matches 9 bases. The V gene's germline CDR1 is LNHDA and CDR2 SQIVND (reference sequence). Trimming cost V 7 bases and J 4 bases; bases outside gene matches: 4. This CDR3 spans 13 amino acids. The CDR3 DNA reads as TGTGCCAGTACGGGACAGGGACGCACTGAAGCTTTCTTT. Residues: CASTGQGRTEAFF. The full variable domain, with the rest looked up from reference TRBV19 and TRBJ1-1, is DGGITQSPKYLFRKEGQNVTLSCEQNLNHDAMYWYRQDPGQGLRLIYYSQIVNDFQKGDIAEGYSVSREKKESFPLTVTSAQKNPTAFYLCASTGQGRTEAFFGQGTRLTVV.

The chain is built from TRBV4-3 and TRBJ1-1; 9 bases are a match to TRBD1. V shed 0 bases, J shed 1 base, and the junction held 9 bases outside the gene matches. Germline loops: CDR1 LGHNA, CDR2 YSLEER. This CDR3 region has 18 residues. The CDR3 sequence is CASSQDLGGTGWNTEAFF. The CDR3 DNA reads TGCGCCAGCAGCCAAGATCTAGGAGGGACAGGGTGGAACACTGAAGCTTTCTTT.

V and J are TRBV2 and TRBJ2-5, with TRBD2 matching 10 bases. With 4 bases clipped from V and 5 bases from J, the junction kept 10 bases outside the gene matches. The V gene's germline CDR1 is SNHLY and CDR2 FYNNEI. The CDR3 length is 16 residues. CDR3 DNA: TGTGCCAGCAGTGTGAGAGCGGGGGGGCCGAGTGAGACCCAGTACTTC. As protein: CASSVRAGGPSETQYF.

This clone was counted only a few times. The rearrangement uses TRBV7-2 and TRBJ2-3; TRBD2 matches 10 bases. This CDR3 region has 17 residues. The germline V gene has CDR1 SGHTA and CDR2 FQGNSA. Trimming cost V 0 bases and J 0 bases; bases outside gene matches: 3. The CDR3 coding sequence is TGTGCCAGCAGCTTAGCTACTAGCGGGGCAAGCACAGATACGCAGTATTTT. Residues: CASSLATSGASTDTQYF. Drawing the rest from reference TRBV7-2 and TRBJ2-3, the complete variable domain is GAGVSQSPSNKVTEKGKDVELRCDPISGHTALYWYRQSLGQGLEFLIYFQGNSAPDKSGLPSDRFSAERTGGSVSTLTIQRTQQEDSAVYLCASSLATSGASTDTQYFGPGTRLTVL.

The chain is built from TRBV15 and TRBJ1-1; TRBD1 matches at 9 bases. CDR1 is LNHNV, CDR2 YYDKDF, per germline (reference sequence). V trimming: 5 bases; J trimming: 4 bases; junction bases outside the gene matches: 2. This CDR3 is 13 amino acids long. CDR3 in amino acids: CATSLTGGTEAFF. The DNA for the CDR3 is TGTGCCACCAGCTTGACAGGGGGCACTGAAGCTTTCTTT.

The CDR3 region is CASSYRAGGRNEQFF. The CDR3 bases are TGTGCCAGCAGTTATAGAGCGGGGGGGCGAAATGAGCAGTTCTTC. J is TRBJ2-1 and V is TRBV6-5; TRBD2 matches at 10 bases. From germline, CDR1 is MNHEY and CDR2 SVGAGI. The J segment lost 7 bases and the V segment lost 3 bases, leaving 6 bases of the junction unmatched. This CDR3 spans 15 amino acids.

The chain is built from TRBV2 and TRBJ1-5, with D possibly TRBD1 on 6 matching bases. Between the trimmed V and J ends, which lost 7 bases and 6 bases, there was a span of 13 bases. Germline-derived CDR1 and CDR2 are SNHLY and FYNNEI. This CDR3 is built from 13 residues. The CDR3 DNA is TGTGCCAGCAACAGGGTGGAGGGTCAGCCCCAGCATTTT. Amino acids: CASNRVEGQPQHF.

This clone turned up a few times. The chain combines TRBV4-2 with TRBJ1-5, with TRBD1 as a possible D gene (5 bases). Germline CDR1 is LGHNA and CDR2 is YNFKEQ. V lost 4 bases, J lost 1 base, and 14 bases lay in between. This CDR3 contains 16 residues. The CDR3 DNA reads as TGTGCCAGCAGCCCGGTCGGGCGGGGCAGCAATCAGCCCCAGCATTTT. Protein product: CASSPVGRGSNQPQHF.

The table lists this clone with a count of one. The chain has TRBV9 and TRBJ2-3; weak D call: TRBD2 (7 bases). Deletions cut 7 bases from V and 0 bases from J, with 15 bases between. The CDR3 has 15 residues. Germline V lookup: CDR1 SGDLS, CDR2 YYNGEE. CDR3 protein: CASQRGGTSTDTQYF. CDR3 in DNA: TGTGCCAGCCAAAGGGGGGGCACTAGCACAGATACGCAGTATTTT.

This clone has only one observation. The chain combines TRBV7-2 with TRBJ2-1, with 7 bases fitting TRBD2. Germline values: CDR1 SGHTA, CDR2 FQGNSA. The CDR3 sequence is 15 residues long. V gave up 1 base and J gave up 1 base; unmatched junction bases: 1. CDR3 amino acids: CASSLDGGSYNEQFF. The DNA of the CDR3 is TGTGCCAGCAGCTTAGACGGGGGGTCCTACAATGAGCAGTTCTTC.

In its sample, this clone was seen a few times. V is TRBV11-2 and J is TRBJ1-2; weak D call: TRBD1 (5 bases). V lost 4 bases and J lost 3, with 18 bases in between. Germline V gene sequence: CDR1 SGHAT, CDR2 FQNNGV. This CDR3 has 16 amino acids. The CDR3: CASSSLRQQRHYGYTF. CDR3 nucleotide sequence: TGTGCCAGCAGCTCCCTGAGACAGCAGCGACACTATGGCTACACCTTC.